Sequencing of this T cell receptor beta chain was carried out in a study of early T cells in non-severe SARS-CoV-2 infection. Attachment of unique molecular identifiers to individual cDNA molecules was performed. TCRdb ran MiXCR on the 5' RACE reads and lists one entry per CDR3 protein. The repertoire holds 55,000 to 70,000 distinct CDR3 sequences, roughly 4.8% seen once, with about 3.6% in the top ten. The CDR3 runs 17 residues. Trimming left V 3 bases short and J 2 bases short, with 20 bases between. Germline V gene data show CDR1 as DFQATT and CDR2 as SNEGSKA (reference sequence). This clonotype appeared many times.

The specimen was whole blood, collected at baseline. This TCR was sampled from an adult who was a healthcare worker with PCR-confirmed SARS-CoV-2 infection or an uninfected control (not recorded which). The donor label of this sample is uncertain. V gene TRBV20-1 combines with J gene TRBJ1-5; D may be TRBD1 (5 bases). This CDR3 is CSASLGGVDRGNQPQHF. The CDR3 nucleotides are TGCAGTGCTAGTCTGGGAGGGGTCGATCGCGGCAATCAGCCCCAGCATTTT.